This TCR beta chain was recorded in a study of CD8 T cells in Susac syndrome. Germline trimming cut 4 bases from V and 4 bases from J; bases unmatched to any gene: 2. CDR1 and CDR2 from the germline V gene are SGHDT and YYEEEE. The CDR3 has 12 amino acids. Random hexamers served to reverse transcribe about 0.5 to 1 ug RNA. TCRdb called the immunoSEQ multiplex PCR reads again in MiXCR, with one record for every CDR3 protein. The profile shows about 200,000 distinct CDR3 sequences, roughly 94% of them singletons. The chain employs TRBV5-6 and TRBJ2-7, with TRBD1 identical over 7 bases. The sample comprised CD4+ T cells from PBMCs. The clonotype was recovered from a human donor in good health. In nucleotides, the CDR3 is TGTGCCAGCAGCAGGGGGCAATACGAGCAGTACTTC. Amino acids: CASSRGQYEQYF.